The entry that follows covers one T cell receptor (beta chain) sequence. The data belong to a study of blood T cell repertoires in COVID-19. About the study: PBMCs, B-cell-depleted T cells, or T cells provided the cDNA or gDNA that made up the material.

Germline loops: CDR1 SGHRS, CDR2 YFSETQ. The CDR3 has 15 residues. After removal of 0 bases from V and 3 bases from J, the junction contained 3 bases not matched to a gene. Libraries were prepared by immunoSEQ multiplex PCR; TCRdb keeps only in-frame clonotypes and omits some of them. The table lists around 390,000 clones, just under 90% of them singletons. The rearrangement uses TRBV5-1 and TRBJ1-2; 9 bases are a match to TRBD1. The sequencing sample was made of PBMCs or T cells enriched from blood (not recorded which). The receptor was derived from a woman between 50 and 59 years old who had recovered from COVID-19. CDR3 bases: TGCGCCAGCAGCTTGGACTGGACAGGGGACTATGGCTACACCTTC. Protein: CASSLDWTGDYGYTF.